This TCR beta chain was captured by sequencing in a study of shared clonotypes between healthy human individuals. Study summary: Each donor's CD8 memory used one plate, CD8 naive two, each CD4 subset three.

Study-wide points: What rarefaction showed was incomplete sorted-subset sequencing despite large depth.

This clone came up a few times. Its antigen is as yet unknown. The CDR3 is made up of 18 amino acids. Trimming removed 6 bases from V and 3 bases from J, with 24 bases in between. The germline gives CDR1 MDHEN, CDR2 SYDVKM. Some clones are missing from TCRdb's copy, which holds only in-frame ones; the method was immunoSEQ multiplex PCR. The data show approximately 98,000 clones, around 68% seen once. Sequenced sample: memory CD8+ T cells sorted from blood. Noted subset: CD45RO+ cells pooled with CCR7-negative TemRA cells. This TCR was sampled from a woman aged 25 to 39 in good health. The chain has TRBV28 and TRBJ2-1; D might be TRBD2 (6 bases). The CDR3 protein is CASSQHHYTGSFYNEQFF. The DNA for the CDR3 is TGTGCCAGCAGCCAGCACCACTATACCGGGAGCTTCTACAATGAGCAGTTCTTC. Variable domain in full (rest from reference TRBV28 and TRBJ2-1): DVKVTQSSRYLVKRTGEKVFLECVQDMDHENMFWYRQDPGLGLRLIYFSYDVKMKEKGDIPEGYSVSREKKERFSLILESASTNQTSMYLCASSQHHYTGSFYNEQFFGPGTRLTVL.